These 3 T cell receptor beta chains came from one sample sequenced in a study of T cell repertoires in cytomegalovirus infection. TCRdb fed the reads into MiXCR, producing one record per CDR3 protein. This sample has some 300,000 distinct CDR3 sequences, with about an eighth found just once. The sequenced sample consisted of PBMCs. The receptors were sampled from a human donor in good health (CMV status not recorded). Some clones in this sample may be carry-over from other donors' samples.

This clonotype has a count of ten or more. The CDR3 DNA reads TGTGCCAGCAGGCTTACCGGGACTAGCGGGATCGATGAGCAGTTCTTC. Amino acids: CASRLTGTSGIDEQFF. The rearrangement uses TRBV7-2 and TRBJ2-1, with 13 bases aligning to TRBD2. CDR1 and CDR2 from the germline V gene are SGHTA and FQGNSA. The trim removed 6 bases at V and 8 bases at J, leaving 10 bases unmatched. The CDR3 consists of 16 residues.

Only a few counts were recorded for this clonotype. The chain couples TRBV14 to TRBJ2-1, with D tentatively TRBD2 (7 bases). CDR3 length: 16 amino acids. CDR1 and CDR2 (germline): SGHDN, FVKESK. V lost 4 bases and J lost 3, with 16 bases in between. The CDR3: CASSPQGGALYNEQFF. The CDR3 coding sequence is TGTGCCAGCAGCCCCCAAGGGGGGGCCCTCTACAATGAGCAGTTCTTC.

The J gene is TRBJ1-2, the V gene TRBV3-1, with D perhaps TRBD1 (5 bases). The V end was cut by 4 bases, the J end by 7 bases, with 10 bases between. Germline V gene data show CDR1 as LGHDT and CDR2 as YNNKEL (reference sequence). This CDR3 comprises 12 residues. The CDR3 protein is CASSPGNIGYTF. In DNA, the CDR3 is TGTGCCAGCAGCCCAGGGAATATTGGCTACACCTTC.